The present T cell receptor beta chain was sequenced within a study of beta chain features in type 1 diabetes. Study findings and constraints: All four CD4+ subsets from Type 1 diabetes patients carried moderately but significantly shorter TCRB CDR3s. Within the patient group, naive, central memory and Treg TCRB repertoires appeared more similar to each other than within healthy donors.

The CDR3 is 15 residues long. The germline V gene encodes CDR1 MNHNY and CDR2 SVGAGI (reference sequence). The V end was cut by 10 bases, the J end by 1 base, with 16 bases between. On this clone itself: Its matching antigen is unknown.

Via the markers CD45RO/CCR7/CD25/CD127/CD95/CD27, stem cell-like memory, regulatory, central memory and naive CD4+ cells were sorted. Purity above 95% was achieved in all sorted populations. TCRB transcripts that were expressed got sequenced, as all of the isolated RNA had been reverse transcribed. Roughly 3.4 million reads per sample on average were obtained from naive, central memory and regulatory T cell samples. The repertoire was sequenced with immunoSEQ multiplex PCR; TCRdb's copy has only in-frame clones and lacks some. The sample shows hundreds of thousands of clones, 14% to 15% of them seen only once.

The rearrangement joins TRBV6-6 to TRBJ2-2; D gene ambiguous. The clonotype originates from a man between 18 and 29 years old with type 1 diabetes. The sequencing sample was made of naive CD4+ T cells from blood. The CDR3: CATNGRVVNTGELFF. CDR3 in DNA: TGTGCCACAAACGGCCGGGTCGTGAACACCGGGGAGCTGTTTTTT.